This T cell receptor beta chain was documented in a study of radiation and T cells in renal cell carcinoma. Unmatched junction bases numbered 5, after V lost 4 bases and J lost 4 bases. The germline gives CDR1 SGHDT, CDR2 YYEEEE. The CDR3 consists of 15 residues. This table comes from immunoSEQ multiplex PCR, and its TCRdb copy is limited to in-frame clones, with some not included. This sample has 90,000 to 95,000 clones, with 82% found just once. The time point here: baseline pretreatment blood. Noted treatment: 15 Gy SBRT to primary tumor, nephrectomy 4 weeks later. This receptor was identified in a man aged 60-69 years with renal cell carcinoma. The V and J genes are TRBV5-6 and TRBJ2-2; 9 nucleotides match TRBD1. Material: blood, obtained from a patient whose treatment included radiotherapy and nephrectomy. As DNA, the CDR3 is TGTGCCAGCAGCCCGGACAGGGGATTCACCGGGGAGCTGTTTTTT. Its translation: CASSPDRGFTGELFF.